The 26 T cell receptor beta chains below come from one sample, sequenced in a study of blood T cell repertoires in COVID-19. Sequencing was performed with immunoSEQ multiplex PCR; in TCRdb, only in-frame clones are kept and a portion is missing. This table holds more than 120,000 clones, around 88% found once. Sequencing was performed on peripheral blood. The receptor set was obtained from a human donor in a cohort sampled during active COVID-19.

The V and J genes are TRBV23-1 and TRBJ1-5, with 9 nucleotides matching TRBD1. TRBV23-1 is an ORF; its function is uncertain. The CDR3 is made up of 18 amino acids. J gave up 1 base and V 6 bases, and 13 bases lay outside the gene matches. The DNA of the CDR3 is TGCGCCAGCAGAAACCGGGACAGGGCCTCTTTGAGCAATCAGCCCCAGCATTTT. It is translated as CASRNRDRASLSNQPQHF.

This clone was seen a few times. The chain uses TRBV4-1 and TRBJ2-2, with a tentative D call TRBD2 (6 bases). Germline V lookup: CDR1 MGHRA, CDR2 YSYEKL. V gave up 3 bases and J gave up 6 bases, with 11 bases separating them. The CDR3 has 14 amino acids. The CDR3 bases are TGCGCCAGCAGCCAGCCGACTAGGGCCGGGGAGCTGTTTTTT. It translates to CASSQPTRAGELFF.

This chain uses TRBV4-3 with TRBJ2-6, with D hard to call. Trimming took off 0 bases at V and 0 bases at J, with 6 bases between the two ends. Germline V gene data show CDR1 as LGHNA and CDR2 as YSLEER. The CDR3 is made up of 16 amino acids. The CDR3 loop is CASSQDSASGANVLTF. The CDR3 DNA is TGCGCCAGCAGCCAAGACAGTGCCTCTGGGGCCAACGTCCTGACTTTC.

The V and J genes are TRBV10-3 and TRBJ2-7; the match to TRBD1 covers 10 bases. This CDR3 has 13 residues. Trimming took 11 bases from V and 2 from J; bases not matched to a gene: 6. Germline CDR1 and CDR2: ENHRY and SYGVKD. CDR3 sequence reads: CASSGQGTYEQYF. The CDR3 DNA sequence: TGTGCCTCCTCGGGACAGGGGACCTACGAGCAGTACTTC.

J is TRBJ2-5 and V is TRBV19; a weak D match, TRBD2 (6 bases). The CDR3 covers 15 residues. Germline lookup yields CDR1 LNHDA and CDR2 SQIVND (reference sequence). The V and J ends lost 4 bases and 9 bases respectively, with 21 bases between them. In DNA form, the CDR3 reads TGTGCCAGTAGTACCGGGACTCTGGCGGGTCGGGCCCAGTACTTC. Amino acids: CASSTGTLAGRAQYF. Variable domain in full (rest from reference TRBV19 and TRBJ2-5): DGGITQSPKYLFRKEGQNVTLSCEQNLNHDAMYWYRQDPGQGLRLIYYSQIVNDFQKGDIAEGYSVSREKKESFPLTVTSAQKNPTAFYLCASSTGTLAGRAQYFGPGTRLLVL.

The rearrangement uses TRBV7-9 and TRBJ2-5, with D hard to call. CDR3 length equals 15 residues. Germline V lookup: CDR1 SEHNR, CDR2 FQNEAQ (reference sequence). Trimming shortened V by 1 base and J by 5 bases, and 14 bases separated the two germline ends. CDR3 in amino acids: CASSLGPGVKETQYF. As DNA, the CDR3 is TGTGCCAGCAGCTTAGGGCCTGGTGTCAAGGAGACCCAGTACTTC. The full variable domain, in which reference TRBV7-9 and TRBJ2-5 provide the parts outside the CDR3, is DTGVSQNPRHKITKRGQNVTFRCDPISEHNRLYWYRQTLGQGPEFLTYFQNEAQLEKSRLLSDRFSAERPKGSFSTLEIQRTEQGDSAMYLCASSLGPGVKETQYFGPGTRLLVL.

CDR3 residues: CASSSVRGVGTDTQYF. The CDR3 DNA follows: TGTGCCAGCAGCTCGGTTCGGGGGGTAGGCACAGATACGCAGTATTTT. This rearrangement joins TRBV5-4 to TRBJ2-3, with 7 bases that match TRBD2. The V and J ends lost 3 bases and 1 base, in that order; junction bases with no gene match: 8. The CDR3 has 16 amino acids. Looked up from germline, CDR1 is SGHNT and CDR2 is YYREEE (reference sequence).

J is TRBJ1-4 and V is TRBV2; the match to TRBD1 covers 8 bases. J gave up 4 bases and V 7 bases, and 11 bases lay outside the gene matches. The CDR3 has 16 residues. Germline lookup yields CDR1 SNHLY and CDR2 FYNNEI. The CDR3 reads CASNLRGLLGNEKLFF. The CDR3 DNA reads TGTGCCAGCAACCTCAGGGGGCTGTTGGGTAATGAAAAACTGTTTTTT.

The V and J genes are TRBV6-6 and TRBJ1-2; D gene ambiguous. V dropped 2 bases and J dropped 5 bases, with 15 bases sitting between them. The CDR3 length is 15 residues. Per the germline V gene, CDR1 is MNHNY and CDR2 is SVGAGI (reference sequence). CDR3 bases: TGTGCCAGCAGTTACATTAAGGGAGTAGAGTATGGCTACACCTTC. It translates to CASSYIKGVEYGYTF.

The V call is TRBV7-8, the J call TRBJ1-6; 7 bases align to TRBD1. Per germline, CDR1 SGHVS and CDR2 FQNEAQ. The ends lost 2 bases at V and 8 bases at J; junction bases unmatched: 12. There are 17 residues in the CDR3. For the CDR3, the DNA is TGTGCCAGCAGCTTATTGAGTTCAAGAACAGGGGATTCACCCCTCCACTTT. This gives the protein CASSLLSSRTGDSPLHF.

V usage is TRBV15 and J usage is TRBJ1-3; D is unresolved. The germline V gene encodes CDR1 LNHNV and CDR2 YYDKDF (reference sequence). Trimming cost V 0 bases and J 2 bases, with 5 bases left between them. The CDR3 consists of 14 residues. In DNA, the CDR3 is TGTGCCACCAGCAGAGATCAGGCTGGAAACACCATATATTTT. Translation gives CATSRDQAGNTIYF.

Concerning this clone: The sample holds other DNA sequences that translate to the same CDR3. J is TRBJ2-1 and V is TRBV2; 8 positions agree with TRBD2. The CDR3 is 14 residues long. J gave up 4 bases and V 8 bases, and 7 bases lay outside the gene matches. The germline CDR1 and CDR2 sequences are SNHLY and FYNNEI. CDR3 protein: CASSGLADYNEQFF. The CDR3 DNA is TGTGCCAGCTCTGGACTAGCAGATTACAATGAGCAGTTCTTC.

The chain uses TRBV15 and TRBJ1-1; the match to TRBD1 covers 10 bases. J was trimmed by 4 bases and V by 5 bases; bases with no gene match: 10. In germline, CDR1 is LNHNV, CDR2 YYDKDF (reference sequence). The CDR3 is 16 amino acids. As DNA, the CDR3 is TGTGCCACCAGCTCCGGACAGGGGGGATCGGGCACTGAAGCTTTCTTT. Translating it yields CATSSGQGGSGTEAFF.

This clone has just one count. This chain connects TRBV4-3 to TRBJ1-4, with D perhaps TRBD1 (6 bases). CDR3 size: 16 residues. Between the trimmed V and J ends, which lost 0 bases and 9 bases, there was a span of 17 bases. Germline values: CDR1 LGHNA, CDR2 YSLEER. CDR3: CASSQEIDRTDKKLFF. CDR3 nucleotides: TGCGCCAGCAGCCAAGAAATTGATAGGACAGACAAAAAACTGTTTTTT.

This clone was counted a single time. The CDR3 coding sequence is TGTGCCAGCAGCCTCCGGACTAGCAGCTTCACAGATACGCAGTATTTT. It is translated as CASSLRTSSFTDTQYF. The chain is built from TRBV5-8 and TRBJ2-3; 8 nucleotides match TRBD2. Germline V gene sequence: CDR1 SGHTS, CDR2 YDEGEE. V was pared by 4 bases and J by 2 bases, with 9 bases of the junction left unmatched. CDR3 length: 16 residues.

The chain joins TRBV29-1 to TRBJ2-3; 9 bases fit TRBD1. The germline V gene encodes CDR1 SQVTM and CDR2 ANQGSEA. The CDR3 spans 13 residues. J was trimmed by 3 bases and V by 7 bases; bases with no gene match: 5. The CDR3 nucleotides read TGCAGCGCAAGGGACAGGGTTACAGATACGCAGTATTTT. This codes for CSARDRVTDTQYF.

V gene TRBV27 combines with J gene TRBJ1-2; the match to TRBD1 covers 7 bases. CDR3 length: 15 residues. The V segment lost 3 bases and the J segment 9 bases; nucleotides outside the gene matches: 13. Germline V CDR1 and CDR2: MNHEY, SMNVEV (reference sequence). CDR3 region: CASSFNPDRASRYTF. The CDR3 nucleotides are TGTGCCAGCAGTTTTAATCCCGACAGGGCCAGCCGCTACACCTTC.

The V gene is TRBV12-3 or TRBV12-4, the J gene TRBJ1-1; D not resolved. CDR3 length: 13 residues. Trimming took off 6 bases at V and 4 bases at J, with 12 bases between the two ends. This CDR3 is CASSRSRATEAFF. CDR3 bases: TGTGCCAGCAGCCGTTCGAGGGCCACTGAAGCTTTCTTT.

In this sample, this clone turned up once. V is TRBV4-1 and J is TRBJ1-6; the match to TRBD1 covers 10 bases. The germline V gene encodes CDR1 MGHRA and CDR2 YSYEKL. V lost 1 base, J lost 9 bases, and 3 bases stayed unmatched. The CDR3 extends over 15 amino acids. The CDR3 here is CASSQVGTGVSPLHF. The CDR3, as DNA: TGCGCCAGCAGCCAAGTGGGGACAGGGGTTTCACCCCTCCACTTT.

The rearrangement links TRBV6-2 or TRBV6-3 to TRBJ2-7, with D possibly being TRBD2 (6 bases). The CDR3 covers 15 residues. Trimming took 6 bases from V and 7 from J, leaving 22 bases between them. Germline V gene sequence: CDR1 MNHEY, CDR2 SVGEGT. The CDR3 bases are TGTGCCAGCAGCTGGGGACTCTCCCACGCCAAGGAGCAGTACTTC. Its protein product is CASSWGLSHAKEQYF.

This chain connects TRBV18 to TRBJ1-4; no definite D call. Germline V gene data show CDR1 as KGHSH and CDR2 as LQKENI. The CDR3 spans 14 residues. V lost 3 bases to trimming and J lost 2 bases, with 7 bases between them. Here the CDR3 reads CASSPYITNEKLFF. In DNA, the CDR3 is TGTGCCAGCTCACCGTATATTACTAATGAAAAACTGTTTTTT.

This chain's CDR3 is CASSLTRDIPSYNSPLHF. CDR3 bases: TGTGCCAGCAGTTTAACCAGGGACATTCCAAGCTATAATTCACCCCTCCACTTT. V gene TRBV27 combines with J gene TRBJ1-6; tentative D call: TRBD1 (6 bases). Between the trimmed V and J ends, which lost 2 bases and 3 bases, there was a span of 17 bases. The CDR3 spans 18 residues. CDR1 MNHEY and CDR2 SMNVEV come from the germline V gene (reference sequence).

The chain has TRBV2 and TRBJ2-5, with TRBD1 matching over 7 bases. Germline CDR1 SNHLY, CDR2 FYNNEI. The CDR3 runs to 14 residues. Germline trimming cut 3 bases from V and 1 base from J; bases unmatched to any gene: 2. As DNA, the CDR3 is TGTGCCAGCAGTGACTGGGACAGCCAAGAGACCCAGTACTTC. This sequence encodes CASSDWDSQETQYF. Supplemented by reference TRBV2 and TRBJ2-5, the full variable domain reads EPEVTQTPSHQVTQMGQEVILRCVPISNHLYFYWYRQILGQKVEFLVSFYNNEISEKSEIFDDQFSVERPDGSNFTLKIRSTKLEDSAMYFCASSDWDSQETQYFGPGTRLLVL.

The sample holds one count of this clone. This chain joins TRBV5-1 and TRBJ2-5, with 9 bases lining up with TRBD2. The germline V gene has CDR1 SGHRS and CDR2 YFSETQ. J lost 4 bases, V lost 3 bases, and 4 bases had no gene match. The CDR3 is 14 residues long. CDR3 loop: CASSSIAGVETQYF. The CDR3 bases are TGCGCCAGCAGCTCGATAGCGGGGGTAGAGACCCAGTACTTC. The full variable domain, completed using reference TRBV5-1 and TRBJ2-5, is KAGVTQTPRYLIKTRGQQVTLSCSPISGHRSVSWYQQTPGQGLQFLFEYFSETQRNKGNFPGRFSGRQFSNSRSEMNVSTLELGDSALYLCASSSIAGVETQYFGPGTRLLVL.

The chain is built from TRBV9 and TRBJ2-1; D might be TRBD1 (7 bases). V lost 4 bases and J 3 bases, leaving 23 bases between the germline ends. The length of the CDR3 is 18 residues. Germline V CDR1 and CDR2: SGDLS, YYNGEE. The CDR3 DNA follows: TGTGCCAGCAGCCCCCCCGGAGGGGGCTTCGCTCTCTACAATGAGCAGTTCTTC. It yields the protein CASSPPGGGFALYNEQFF.

V and J are TRBV25-1 and TRBJ2-1; TRBD1 aligns across 9 bases. There are 16 residues in the CDR3. The germline V gene encodes CDR1 MGHDK and CDR2 SYGVNS. The V segment lost 4 bases and the J segment 0 bases; nucleotides outside the gene matches: 4. CDR3: CASSAGTGSSYNEQFF. DNA for the CDR3: TGTGCCAGCAGTGCCGGGACAGGGAGCTCCTACAATGAGCAGTTCTTC.